A single sample is the source of the 3 T cell receptor beta chains below, sequenced in a study of control samples from healthy donors and cancer patients (dated by TCRdb to about 2020). The protocol used for the library was the immunoSEQ multiplex PCR assay. Entries here come from immuneACCESS through TCRdb and include only in-frame sequences with V and J called. Some clones fail to appear in such tables; in the studies checked, an unresolved V gene covers under half of the shortfall, and the cause of the remainder is unknown. In all, the sample holds 6,500 to 8,500 clones, and less than 85% of those were seen once. The ten top clones hold around 26% of the sample. Sequencing was done on a sample of PBMCs. These receptor sequences come from a man between 65 and 85 years old with lung cancer.

This clone was observed a few times. Written as DNA, the CDR3 is TGTGCCAGCAGTAAGTTAAATGAGCAGTTCTTC. The encoded protein is CASSKLNEQFF. The genes are TRBV2 and TRBJ2-1; D is ambiguous. The CDR3 consists of 11 residues. V lost 5 bases to trimming and J lost 7 bases, with 6 bases between them. Germline V gives CDR1 SNHLY, CDR2 FYNNEI.

This clone was counted once. The V call is TRBV28, the J call TRBJ1-6, with D possibly being TRBD1 (5 bases). In germline, CDR1 is MDHEN, CDR2 SYDVKM. The V end was cut by 5 bases, the J end by 6 bases, with 14 bases between. The length of the CDR3 is 15 residues. The CDR3 protein is CASSRPQGVNSPLHF. The CDR3 DNA reads TGTGCCAGCAGTCGACCCCAGGGAGTTAATTCACCCCTCCACTTT.

The J gene is TRBJ1-2, the V gene TRBV30, with TRBD1 matching over 7 bases. Germline V gene lookup returns CDR1 GTSNPN and CDR2 SVGIG (reference sequence). V shed 1 base, J shed 8 bases, and the junction held 1 base outside the gene matches. This CDR3 region has 11 residues. The CDR3, as DNA: TGTGCCTGGAGTGAGGACAGGGGCTACACCTTC. This gives the protein CAWSEDRGYTF.